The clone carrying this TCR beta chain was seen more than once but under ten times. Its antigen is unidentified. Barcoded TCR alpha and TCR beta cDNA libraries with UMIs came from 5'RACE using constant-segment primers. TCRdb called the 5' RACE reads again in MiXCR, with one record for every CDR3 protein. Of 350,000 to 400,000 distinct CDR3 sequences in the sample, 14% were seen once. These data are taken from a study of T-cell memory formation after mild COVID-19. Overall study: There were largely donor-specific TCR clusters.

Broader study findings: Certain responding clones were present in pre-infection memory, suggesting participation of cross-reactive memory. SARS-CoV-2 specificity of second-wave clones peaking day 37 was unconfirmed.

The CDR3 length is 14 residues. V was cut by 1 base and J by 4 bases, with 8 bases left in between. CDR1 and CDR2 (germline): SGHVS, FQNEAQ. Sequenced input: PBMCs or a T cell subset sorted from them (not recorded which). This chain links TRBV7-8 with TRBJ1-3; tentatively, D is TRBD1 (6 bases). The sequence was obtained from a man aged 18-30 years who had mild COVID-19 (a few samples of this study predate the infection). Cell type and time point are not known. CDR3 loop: CASSLGGAGNTIYF. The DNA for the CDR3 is TGTGCCAGCAGCTTAGGGGGGGCCGGAAACACCATATATTTT.